These 8 T cell receptor beta chains were sequenced from one sample in a study of T cells in Graves' hyperthyroidism and ophthalmopathy (dated by TCRdb to the late 2010s). The library was built by means of multiplex PCR. Instrument used: Illumina HiSeq 2000. The TCR beta CDR3 regions were amplified from RNA transcripts. The first round of RT-PCR for the TCR CDR3 was performed with the HTBI primer set and the Qiagen OneStep RT-PCR kit. TCRdb cleaned the public reads at Q25 with fastp, built clones with MiXCR and kept in-frame beta chains. Entries that share a CDR3 protein sequence are merged under the most common genes and DNA. The sample profile shows about 50,000 distinct CDR3 sequences; about half of them were found once. The ten top clones hold over 30% of the sample. What was sequenced was peripheral blood or thyroid tissue (not recorded which). All receptors derive from a woman aged 45-65 years with Graves' hyperthyroidism.

Comment on this clonotype: An end of the junction differs from the germline gene, which may be a read error. The chain carries TRBV10-3 and TRBJ1-2, with no clear D. Germline V gene data show CDR1 as ENHRY and CDR2 as SYGVKD. CDR3 length equals 13 residues. The DNA of the CDR3 is TGTGCCATCAGTGAACAGTCCGCTGTTGAGCAGTCCTTC. It codes for CAISEQSAVEQSF.

The table lists this clonotype with many counts. The genes are TRBV29-1 and TRBJ2-1; D possibly corresponds to TRBD1 (6 bases). The CDR3 has 13 residues. V gave up 4 bases and J gave up 4 bases, with 11 bases separating them. CDR1 and CDR2 from the germline V gene are SQVTM and ANQGSEA. The DNA of the CDR3 is TGCAGCGTTGGCCAGGGGAGTTACAATGAGCAGTTCTTC. Its protein is CSVGQGSYNEQFF.

As for this clonotype: Because the CDR3's place on the DNA is in doubt, the DNA is left out and the CDR3 is given as listed by TCRdb. The chain couples TRBV5-4 to TRBJ2-7; TRBD1 is the table's D call and was not checked against the DNA. The CDR3 comprises 22 residues, both ends counted. The germline CDR1 and CDR2 sequences are SGHNT and YYREEE (reference sequence). CDR3 region: CASSFYICSAIDRGVLSYEQYF.

Ten or more counts support this clonotype. The rearrangement links TRBV27 to TRBJ1-1; no clear D. CDR1 MNHEY and CDR2 SMNVEV come from the germline V gene (reference sequence). This CDR3 is 14 amino acids long. Trimming left V 3 bases short and J 3 bases short, with 11 bases between. This CDR3 is CASSFRTPHTEAFF. The CDR3 DNA sequence: TGTGCCAGCAGTTTTCGAACCCCTCACACTGAAGCTTTCTTT.

The V and J genes are TRBV15 and TRBJ2-7, with a weak D call TRBD2 (6 bases). The ends were cut back, 4 bases at V and 5 bases at J, with 18 bases in the middle. This CDR3 is 15 amino acids long. The V gene's germline CDR1 is LNHNV and CDR2 YYDKDF (reference sequence). The chain's CDR3 is CATSNPTSFWDEQYF. The CDR3 nucleotides are TGTGCCACCAGCAACCCCACTAGCTTCTGGGACGAGCAGTACTTC.

This clonotype occurred many times. This sequence joins TRBV15 and TRBJ2-2; TRBD1 matches at 7 bases. V lost 5 bases and J lost 5; bases outside the gene matches: 2. This CDR3 region has 13 residues. Germline CDR1 and CDR2: LNHNV and YYDKDF (reference sequence). CDR3: CATSAQGTGELFF. CDR3 DNA: TGTGCCACCAGCGCACAGGGGACCGGGGAGCTGTTTTTT. The full variable domain, completed using reference TRBV15 and TRBJ2-2, is DAMVIQNPRYQVTQFGKPVTLSCSQTLNHNVMYWYQQKSSQAPKLLFHYYDKDFNNEADTPDNFQSRRPNTSFCFLDIRSPGLGDTAMYLCATSAQGTGELFFGEGSRLTVL.

The rearrangement uses TRBV10-3 and TRBJ2-5, with D tentatively TRBD1 (6 bases). This CDR3 is built from 15 residues. Germline V CDR1 and CDR2: ENHRY, SYGVKD. Deletions cut 4 bases from V and 1 base from J, with 13 bases between. CDR3 sequence reads: CAISAQGQLQETQYF. The CDR3 DNA follows: TGTGCCATCAGTGCGCAAGGACAGCTCCAAGAGACCCAGTACTTC.

V usage is TRBV7-2 and J usage is TRBJ2-6, with a possible D match to TRBD2 (6 bases). The germline V gene has CDR1 SGHTA and CDR2 FQGNSA. This CDR3 region has 17 residues. V lost 3 bases and J lost 5, with 17 bases in between. CDR3 sequence: CASSLPGGELRANVLTF. CDR3 coding DNA: TGTGCCAGCAGCTTGCCCGGGGGTGAGTTACGGGCCAACGTCCTGACTTTC.